Listed below are T cell receptor beta chains from one sample, sequenced in a study of OX40 agonist ivuxolimab in advanced cancers. Profiling relied on immunoSEQ multiplex PCR, and the TCRdb table lists in-frame clones only, not all of them. The table shows 100,000 to 150,000 clones, with 92% occurring only once. Specimen: CD4+ or CD8+ T cells sorted from blood, collected in a trial of the OX40 agonist ivuxolimab. These receptors originate from an adult with an advanced solid tumor such as melanoma, head and neck, liver or kidney cancer. Both conserved end residues are part of each CDR3. D genes are given only for firm matches. Size is stated for part of the rows, as once, few or many counts, or as a class when the clone is expanded.

v_gene: TRBV7-6
d_gene: .
abundance: .
j_gene: TRBJ1-5
CDR3aa: CASGRKAGDQPQHF
CDR3nt: TGTGCCAGCGGTCGAAAAGCGGGGGATCAGCCCCAGCATTTT

v_gene: TRBV2
d_gene: .
abundance: .
j_gene: TRBJ2-5
CDR3aa: CASRRDSSQETQYF
CDR3nt: TGTGCCAGCAGGCGGGACAGCAGCCAAGAGACCCAGTACTTC

v_gene: TRBV5-6
d_gene: .
abundance: .
j_gene: TRBJ2-7
CDR3aa: CASSLDIYEQYF
CDR3nt: TGTGCCAGCAGCCTGGACATTTACGAGCAGTACTTC

v_gene: TRBV19
d_gene: .
abundance: .
j_gene: TRBJ1-2
CDR3aa: CASSIVAQKGYGYTF
CDR3nt: TGTGCCAGTAGTATAGTGGCACAAAAGGGCTATGGCTACACCTTC

v_gene: TRBV18
d_gene: .
abundance: .
j_gene: TRBJ1-4
CDR3aa: CASSPRGREKLFF
CDR3nt: TGTGCCAGCTCACCAAGGGGAAGGGAAAAACTGTTTTTT

v_gene: TRBV7-3
d_gene: TRBD2
abundance: .
j_gene: TRBJ2-3
CDR3aa: CASSLDGAGGPTDTQYF
CDR3nt: TGTGCCAGCAGCTTGGACGGAGCGGGAGGGCCCACAGATACGCAGTATTTT

v_gene: TRBV9
d_gene: .
abundance: .
j_gene: TRBJ1-1
CDR3aa: CASSGGRGTEAFF
CDR3nt: TGTGCCAGCAGCGGTGGACGGGGGACTGAAGCTTTCTTT

v_gene: TRBV7-6
d_gene: TRBD1
abundance: .
j_gene: TRBJ2-7
CDR3aa: CASSEDRVIGYEQYF
CDR3nt: TGTGCCAGCAGCGAAGACAGGGTAATTGGTTACGAGCAGTACTTC

v_gene: TRBV7-3
d_gene: .
abundance: once
j_gene: TRBJ1-6
CDR3aa: CASSNGVSPLHF
CDR3nt: TGTGCCAGCAGCAACGGGGTTTCACCCCTCCACTTT

v_gene: TRBV4-2
d_gene: TRBD2
abundance: .
j_gene: TRBJ2-1
CDR3aa: CASSQGPAGGTSYNEQFF
CDR3nt: TGTGCCAGCAGCCAAGGGCCAGCGGGAGGGACCTCCTACAATGAGCAGTTCTTC

v_gene: TRBV6-5
d_gene: .
abundance: .
j_gene: TRBJ1-1
CDR3aa: CASSSTGIEAFF
CDR3nt: TGTGCCAGCAGTTCAACAGGGATTGAAGCTTTCTTT

v_gene: TRBV28
d_gene: .
abundance: .
j_gene: TRBJ1-1
CDR3aa: CASRHPDSSFEAFF
CDR3nt: TGTGCCAGCAGGCACCCGGACAGCTCATTTGAAGCTTTCTTT

v_gene: TRBV2
d_gene: .
abundance: .
j_gene: TRBJ2-5
CDR3aa: CASRGQPQETQYF
CDR3nt: TGTGCCAGCCGTGGACAGCCCCAAGAGACCCAGTACTTC

v_gene: TRBV28
d_gene: .
abundance: .
j_gene: TRBJ1-4
CDR3aa: CASSSSGSTNEKLFF
CDR3nt: TGTGCCAGCAGTTCTTCAGGGTCAACTAATGAAAAACTGTTTTTT

v_gene: TRBV5-1
d_gene: .
abundance: .
j_gene: TRBJ2-3
CDR3aa: CASSLGAGGQAQGQYF
CDR3nt: TGCGCCAGCAGCTTGGGGGCCGGGGGGCAGGCGCAAGGGCAGTATTTT

v_gene: TRBV2
d_gene: .
abundance: .
j_gene: TRBJ2-1
CDR3aa: CASSPGWGVNEQFF
CDR3nt: TGTGCCAGCAGTCCCGGCTGGGGAGTAAATGAGCAGTTCTTC

v_gene: TRBV2
d_gene: TRBD2
abundance: once
j_gene: TRBJ2-7
CDR3aa: CASSEAQLAGDREQYF
CDR3nt: TGTGCCAGCAGTGAAGCGCAACTAGCGGGAGATCGGGAGCAGTACTTC

v_gene: TRBV10-3
d_gene: .
abundance: .
j_gene: TRBJ2-5
CDR3aa: CAISVGSPKETQYF
CDR3nt: TGTGCCATCAGTGTTGGCAGCCCTAAAGAGACCCAGTACTTC

v_gene: TRBV2
d_gene: TRBD1
abundance: .
j_gene: TRBJ1-1
CDR3aa: CASSRQGMNTEAFF
CDR3nt: TGTGCCAGCAGTAGACAGGGGATGAACACTGAAGCTTTCTTT

v_gene: TRBV5-1
d_gene: .
abundance: once
j_gene: TRBJ1-1
CDR3aa: CASSLTGLNTEAFF
CDR3nt: TGCGCCAGCAGCTTGACAGGGTTGAACACTGAAGCTTTCTTT